The 15 T cell receptor beta chains below were found in one sample sequenced in a study of graft-versus-host responses after intestinal transplantation. TCRdb's copy holds only in-frame clones and misses some; the assay was immunoSEQ multiplex PCR. The table has around 71,000 clones, over 85% seen once. Sequencing used bone marrow, obtained less than 750 days after intestinal transplantation. The source is a human patient who received an intestinal transplant, so some T cells may come from the graft donor.

CDR3 coding DNA: TGTGCCAGCACGCAGGGACAGGGCTCAGATACGCAGTATTTT. It translates to CASTQGQGSDTQYF. This chain uses TRBV2 with TRBJ2-3; 9 bases fit TRBD1. J gave up 4 bases and V 7 bases, and 6 bases lay outside the gene matches. The length of the CDR3 is 14 residues. CDR1 SNHLY and CDR2 FYNNEI come from the germline V gene. Variable domain in full (rest from reference TRBV2 and TRBJ2-3): EPEVTQTPSHQVTQMGQEVILRCVPISNHLYFYWYRQILGQKVEFLVSFYNNEISEKSEIFDDQFSVERPDGSNFTLKIRSTKLEDSAMYFCASTQGQGSDTQYFGPGTRLTVL.

The rearrangement links TRBV11-2 to TRBJ1-3; no clear D. Trimming pared 5 bases from V and 2 bases from J, leaving 16 bases between. CDR1 and CDR2 from the germline V gene are SGHAT and FQNNGV. This CDR3 spans 16 amino acids. The CDR3 is CASSDTTDPPGNTIYF. The CDR3 DNA reads TGTGCCAGCAGCGACACGACTGACCCGCCTGGAAACACCATATATTTT. Full variable domain (missing parts from reference TRBV11-2 and TRBJ1-3): EAGVAQSPRYKIIEKRQSVAFWCNPISGHATLYWYQQILGQGPKLLIQFQNNGVVDDSQLPKDRFSAERLKGVDSTLKIQPAKLEDSAVYLCASSDTTDPPGNTIYFGEGSWLTVV.

This chain connects TRBV10-3 to TRBJ2-1; 7 nucleotides line up with TRBD2. V was pared by 0 bases and J by 0 bases, with 5 bases of the junction left unmatched. The CDR3 consists of 17 residues. The germline CDR1 and CDR2 sequences are ENHRY and SYGVKD. As DNA, the CDR3 is TGTGCCATCAGTGAGTCAGGCGGGAGCGTCTCCTACAATGAGCAGTTCTTC. Translating it yields CAISESGGSVSYNEQFF.

The chain couples TRBV5-6 to TRBJ1-1; 7 positions match TRBD1. The junction had 8 bases not matched to a gene; V was cut back by 4 bases and J by 5 bases. The CDR3 extends over 14 amino acids. Germline V lookup: CDR1 SGHDT, CDR2 YYEEEE. CDR3 DNA sequence: TGTGCCAGCAGCCCTGTGCAGGGGGAGACTGAAGCTTTCTTT. As protein: CASSPVQGETEAFF.

This chain connects TRBV29-1 to TRBJ2-5; 7 bases are a match to TRBD2. CDR3 length: 13 amino acids. V shed 6 bases, J shed 4 bases, and the junction held 8 bases outside the gene matches. Germline V gives CDR1 SQVTM, CDR2 ANQGSEA. The CDR3 bases are TGCAGCGTAGGCAGAACGGGGGGAGAGACCCAGTACTTC. It specifies CSVGRTGGETQYF.

The chain couples TRBV5-4 to TRBJ2-5, with D tentatively TRBD1 or TRBD2 (5 bases each). This CDR3 has 14 residues. The ends were cut back, 4 bases at V and 2 bases at J, with 12 bases in the middle. Germline V lookup: CDR1 SGHNT, CDR2 YYREEE (reference sequence). Here the CDR3 reads CASSRDRSQETQYF. In DNA form, the CDR3 reads TGTGCCAGCAGCCGGGACCGGTCGCAAGAGACCCAGTACTTC. Full variable domain (missing parts from reference TRBV5-4 and TRBJ2-5): ETGVTQSPTHLIKTRGQQVTLRCSSQSGHNTVSWYQQALGQGPQFIFQYYREEENGRGNFPPRFSGLQFPNYSSELNVNALELDDSALYLCASSRDRSQETQYFGPGTRLLVL.

The chain carries TRBV9 and TRBJ2-7; 8 bases align to TRBD2. There are 14 residues in the CDR3. CDR1 is SGDLS and CDR2 is YYNGEE in the germline V gene. Trimming at V came to 4 bases and at J to 3 bases, leaving 6 bases not matched to a gene. As DNA, the CDR3 is TGTGCCAGCAGCCTGCGGGGGGCTGACTACGAGCAGTACTTC. It translates to CASSLRGADYEQYF.

The V and J genes are TRBV19 and TRBJ1-4; D unclear. Per germline, CDR1 LNHDA and CDR2 SQIVND (reference sequence). The CDR3 is 16 residues long. V was cut by 3 bases and J by 8 bases, with 19 bases left in between. The chain's CDR3 is CASSMLGLGVGEKLFF. CDR3 nucleotides: TGTGCCAGTAGTATGTTGGGGTTAGGAGTTGGAGAAAAACTGTTTTTT.

The chain has TRBV30 and TRBJ2-7; a weak D match, TRBD2 (6 bases). Germline values: CDR1 GTSNPN, CDR2 SVGIG (reference sequence). Trimming removed 5 bases from V and 0 bases from J, with 8 bases in between. CDR3 size: 12 residues. CDR3 residues: CAWGTASYEQYF. The CDR3 DNA is TGTGCCTGGGGGACTGCCTCCTACGAGCAGTACTTC.

The chain links TRBV5-1 to TRBJ1-4; TRBD1 aligns across 9 bases. J lost 8 bases, V lost 0 bases, and 8 bases had no gene match. The CDR3 contains 16 residues. The germline CDR1 and CDR2 sequences are SGHRS and YFSETQ. The CDR3: CASSLEPRDRDEKLFF. The CDR3 region has the DNA TGCGCCAGCAGCTTGGAACCCAGGGACAGGGACGAAAAACTGTTTTTT.

The chain recombines TRBV27 with TRBJ2-1, with TRBD2 matching 7 bases. Germline lookup yields CDR1 MNHEY and CDR2 SMNVEV (reference sequence). This CDR3 has 15 residues. Trimming removed 8 bases from V and 1 base from J; junction bases left unmatched: 8. The DNA for the CDR3 is TGTGCCAGCGACCTTTCGGGGGGATCCTACAATGAGCAGTTCTTC. Protein product: CASDLSGGSYNEQFF.

The chain is built from TRBV10-2 and TRBJ2-7, with D maybe TRBD2 (6 bases). The CDR3 runs 15 residues. From germline, CDR1 is WSHSY and CDR2 SAAADI. Trimming pared 2 bases from V and 0 bases from J, leaving 11 bases between. In DNA, the CDR3 is TGCGCCAGCAGTGAGGCCGGGAGCCTCTCCTACGAGCAGTACTTC. Translated, it gives CASSEAGSLSYEQYF.

The chain carries TRBV13 and TRBJ2-1, with 13 bases fitting TRBD2. The V and J ends lost 4 bases and 9 bases, in that order; junction bases with no gene match: 9. Germline V gene data show CDR1 as PRHDT and CDR2 as FYEKMQ (reference sequence). The CDR3 spans 16 residues. The CDR3 here is CASSSNGLAGVGEQFF. The CDR3 DNA reads as TGTGCCAGCAGCTCAAACGGACTAGCGGGAGTGGGTGAGCAGTTCTTC. Full variable domain (remainder filled in from reference TRBV13 and TRBJ2-1): AAGVIQSPRHLIKEKRETATLKCYPIPRHDTVYWYQQGPGQDPQFLISFYEKMQSDKGSIPDRFSAQQFSDYHSELNMSSLELGDSALYFCASSSNGLAGVGEQFFGPGTRLTVL.

The V and J genes are TRBV27 and TRBJ2-7, with TRBD1 matching 8 bases. The CDR3 covers 14 residues. Looked up from germline, CDR1 is MNHEY and CDR2 is SMNVEV (reference sequence). After removal of 2 bases from V and 3 bases from J, the junction contained 3 bases not matched to a gene. Here the CDR3 DNA reads TGTGCCAGCAGTTTAAGCAGGGGGCACTACGAGCAGTACTTC. Translated, it gives CASSLSRGHYEQYF.

The gene calls are TRBV7-4 and TRBJ2-1; D gene uncertain. Germline loops: CDR1 SGHVT, CDR2 SQSDAQ. The V gene lost 3 bases and the J gene lost 8 bases, with 11 bases spanning the gap. This CDR3 contains 13 residues. CDR3 sequence (DNA): TGTGCCAGCAGCTTTCGGATCCCACATGAGCAGTTCTTC. Residues: CASSFRIPHEQFF.